These T cell receptor beta chains were read from a single sample in a study of blood T cell repertoires in COVID-19. Only in-frame clones appear in the TCRdb table, and some are missing; sequencing was by immunoSEQ multiplex PCR. The repertoire holds about 270,000 clones, with more than 75% as singletons. Sequencing input: peripheral blood. These receptors were collected from a man in his forties or fifties with active or convalescent COVID-19. Both conserved end residues are part of each CDR3. Each record gives: J gene, V gene, D gene, clone size, CDR3 protein, CDR3 DNA. D genes are given only for firm matches. Not every row has a clone size; where given, it reads once, few, many or a size class.

TRBJ2-3,TRBV5-1,.,.,CASSLGQGLGTDTQYF,TGCGCCAGCAGCTTGGGTCAGGGGCTCGGCACAGATACGCAGTATTTT
TRBJ2-3,TRBV24-1,.,.,CATGGEEDTQYF,TGTGCCACCGGCGGAGAAGAAGATACGCAGTATTTT
TRBJ2-1,TRBV4-1,.,.,CASSQDGVEQFF,TGCGCCAGCAGCCAAGACGGTGTTGAGCAGTTCTTC
TRBJ1-1,TRBV18,.,.,CASSLRGVAEAFF,TGTGCCAGCTCACTTCGGGGGGTAGCTGAAGCTTTCTTT
TRBJ1-6,TRBV2,.,.,CASSDPGDNSPLHF,TGTGCCAGCAGTGACCCCGGGGATAATTCACCCCTCCACTTT
TRBJ1-1,TRBV19,.,.,CASSIPRRDTEAFF,TGTGCCAGTAGTATCCCTCGACGGGACACTGAAGCTTTCTTT
TRBJ2-3,TRBV5-4,.,.,CASSLDFRTDTQYF,TGTGCCAGCAGCTTGGACTTCCGCACAGATACGCAGTATTTT
TRBJ2-7,TRBV25-1,.,.,CASSEFRQLSYEQYF,TGTGCCAGCAGTGAATTCCGACAGCTCTCCTACGAGCAGTACTTC
TRBJ2-3,TRBV29-1,TRBD1,.,CSVDGLDRATSTDTQYF,TGCAGCGTTGATGGGCTCGACAGGGCCACAAGCACAGATACGCAGTATTTT
TRBJ2-1,TRBV15,.,once,CATSREEAGQRYNEQFF,TGTGCCACCAGCAGAGAGGAGGCGGGACAGAGATACAATGAGCAGTTCTTC
TRBJ2-7,TRBV27,TRBD1,.,CASSLGTGAYEQYF,TGTGCCAGCAGTCTTGGGACAGGGGCCTACGAGCAGTACTTC
TRBJ2-1,TRBV3-1/TRBV3-2,.,.,CASSQDSHLASWDEQFF,TGTGCCAGCAGCCAAGATAGCCATCTAGCGAGTTGGGATGAGCAGTTCTTC
TRBJ2-3,TRBV5-4,TRBD2,.,CASSDPTSSADTQYF,TGTGCCAGCAGCGATCCGACTAGCTCAGCAGATACGCAGTATTTT
TRBJ2-7,TRBV12-3/TRBV12-4,.,few,CASSLARDEQYF,TGTGCCAGCAGTTTAGCGCGGGACGAGCAGTACTTC
TRBJ2-7,TRBV9,.,.,CASSEGHSDGYYEQYF,TGTGCCAGCAGTGAGGGACACTCCGACGGGTACTACGAGCAGTACTTC
TRBJ2-5,TRBV10-2,.,.,CASRDSGASGGSQETQYF,TGCGCCAGCAGGGACAGTGGGGCTAGCGGAGGGTCCCAAGAGACCCAGTACTTC
TRBJ2-2,TRBV15,TRBD2,.,CATSRSFSGGAGGELFF,TGTGCCACCAGCAGGTCTTTTAGCGGGGGGGCCGGCGGGGAGCTGTTTTTT
TRBJ1-1,TRBV24-1,.,once,CATSDERNTEAFF,TGTGCCACCAGTGATGAGAGGAACACTGAAGCTTTCTTT
TRBJ2-5,TRBV2,.,.,CASSGGTKTQYF,TGTGCCAGCAGTGGAGGTACGAAGACCCAGTACTTC
TRBJ1-6,TRBV24-1,.,.,CATRRDGNSPLHF,TGTGCCACCCGGCGGGACGGGAATTCACCCCTCCACTTT
TRBJ1-1,TRBV10-1,.,.,CASSLEVSTEAFF,TGCGCCAGCAGTCTCGAGGTCAGCACTGAAGCTTTCTTT
TRBJ2-7,TRBV27,TRBD1,.,CASSITGGRYEQYF,TGTGCCAGCAGTATAACAGGGGGTCGGTACGAGCAGTACTTC
TRBJ1-4,TRBV18,.,.,CASSQGATNEKLFF,TGTGCCAGCTCACAGGGGGCAACTAATGAAAAACTGTTTTTT
TRBJ2-3,TRBV27,.,.,CASSPSGVFGDTQYF,TGTGCCAGCAGCCCTTCGGGGGTGTTTGGAGATACGCAGTATTTT
TRBJ2-3,TRBV3-1/TRBV3-2,.,once,CASSQGSITDTQYF,TGTGCCAGCAGCCAAGGATCTATTACCGATACGCAGTATTTT
TRBJ2-1,TRBV7-9,.,.,CASSLGRLEGDPVFF,TGTGCCAGCAGCTTAGGGCGTTTAGAGGGGGACCCCGTCTTCTTC
TRBJ2-1,TRBV27,TRBD1,.,CASSGPGQGGNEQFF,TGTGCCAGCAGTGGACCGGGACAGGGTGGCAATGAGCAGTTCTTC
TRBJ2-5,TRBV14,.,.,CASSQVSGQETQYF,TGTGCCAGCAGCCAAGTATCAGGGCAAGAGACCCAGTACTTC
TRBJ1-5,TRBV27,.,.,CASSLNTGNQPQHF,TGTGCCAGCAGTCTAAATACGGGCAATCAGCCCCAGCATTTT
TRBJ2-1,TRBV5-1,.,.,CASSLDGPPTGGEQFF,TGCGCCAGCAGCTTGGATGGGCCACCGACCGGGGGTGAGCAGTTCTTC
TRBJ1-2,TRBV30,TRBD1,.,CAWNIPGQGAYGYTF,TGTGCCTGGAACATACCGGGACAGGGGGCCTATGGCTACACCTTC
TRBJ1-6,TRBV10-3,.,few,CAIANRAGESPLHF,TGTGCCATCGCGAACCGTGCAGGGGAATCACCCCTCCACTTT
TRBJ1-1,TRBV6-5,.,few,CASSYLQNTEAFF,TGTGCCAGCAGTTACTTACAGAACACTGAAGCTTTCTTT
TRBJ2-2,TRBV6-5,.,.,CASRLGSGNTGELFF,TGTGCCAGCCGCTTGGGCAGCGGGAACACCGGGGAGCTGTTTTTT
TRBJ2-3,TRBV3-1/TRBV3-2,TRBD2,once,CASSQSLMRRREGENTDTQYF,TGTGCCAGCAGCCAATCCTTAATGCGAAGGCGGGAGGGCGAGAACACAGATACGCAGTATTTT
TRBJ2-4,TRBV29-1,.,.,CSVEPLDILAKNIQYF,TGCAGCGTTGAACCTCTCGACATCTTAGCCAAAAACATTCAGTACTTC
TRBJ1-2,TRBV29-1,.,.,CSVIPQGYTF,TGCAGCGTTATTCCTCAGGGCTACACCTTC
TRBJ2-7,TRBV27,.,.,CARTVLDEQYF,TGTGCCAGGACAGTTCTCGACGAGCAGTACTTC
TRBJ2-2,TRBV2,TRBD2,.,CASRRRGGPDTGELFF,TGTGCCAGCCGCCGCCGGGGGGGCCCCGACACCGGGGAGCTGTTTTTT
TRBJ1-6,TRBV5-5,.,.,CASRANIGSPLHF,TGTGCCAGCAGGGCAAACATCGGGTCACCCCTCCACTTT
TRBJ2-7,TRBV5-1,.,once,CASSRDISEQYF,TGCGCCAGCAGTCGGGACATTTCGGAGCAGTACTTC
TRBJ1-5,TRBV4-2,.,.,CASSQVLGAPSAQHF,TGTGCCAGCAGCCAAGTCTTGGGGGCTCCCTCGGCCCAGCATTTT
TRBJ2-1,TRBV20-1,.,.,CSALFRDEQFF,TGCAGTGCCCTATTTAGAGATGAGCAGTTCTTC
TRBJ1-1,TRBV30,.,.,CAWVPLRGRNTEAFF,TGTGCCTGGGTCCCCCTTAGGGGGAGGAACACTGAAGCTTTCTTT